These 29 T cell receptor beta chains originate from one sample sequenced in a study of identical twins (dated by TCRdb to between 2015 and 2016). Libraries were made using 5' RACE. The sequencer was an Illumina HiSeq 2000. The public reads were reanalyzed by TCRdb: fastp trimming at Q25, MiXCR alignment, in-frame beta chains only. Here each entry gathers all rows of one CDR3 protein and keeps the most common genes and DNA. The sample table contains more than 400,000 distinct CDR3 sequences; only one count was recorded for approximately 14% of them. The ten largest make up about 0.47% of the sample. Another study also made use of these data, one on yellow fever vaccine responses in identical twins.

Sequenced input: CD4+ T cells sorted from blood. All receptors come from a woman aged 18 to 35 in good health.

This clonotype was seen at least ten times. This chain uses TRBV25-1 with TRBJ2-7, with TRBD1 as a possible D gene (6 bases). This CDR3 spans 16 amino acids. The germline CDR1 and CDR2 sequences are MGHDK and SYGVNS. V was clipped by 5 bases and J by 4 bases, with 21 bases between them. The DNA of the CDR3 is TGTGCCAGCAGTCCGTCGGCCGGTCAGGGGATTTACGAGCAGTACTTC. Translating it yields CASSPSAGQGIYEQYF.

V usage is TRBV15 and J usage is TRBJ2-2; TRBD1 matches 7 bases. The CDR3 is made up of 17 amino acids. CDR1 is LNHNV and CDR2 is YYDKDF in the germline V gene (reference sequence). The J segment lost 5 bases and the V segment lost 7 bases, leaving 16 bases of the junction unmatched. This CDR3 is CATTPSSTRQGTGELFF. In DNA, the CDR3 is TGTGCCACCACCCCGTCCTCCACCCGACAGGGAACCGGGGAGCTGTTTTTT.

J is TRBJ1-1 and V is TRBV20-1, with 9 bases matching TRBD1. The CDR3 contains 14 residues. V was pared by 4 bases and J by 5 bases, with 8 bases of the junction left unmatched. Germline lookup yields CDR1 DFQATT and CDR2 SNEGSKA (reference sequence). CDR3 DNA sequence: TGCAGTGCTAACCTACAGGGGGCGCGTACTGAAGCTTTCTTT. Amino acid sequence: CSANLQGARTEAFF.

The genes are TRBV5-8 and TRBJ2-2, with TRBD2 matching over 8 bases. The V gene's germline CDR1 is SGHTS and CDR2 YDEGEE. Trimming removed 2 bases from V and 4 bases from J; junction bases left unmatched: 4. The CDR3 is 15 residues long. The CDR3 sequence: CASSFREGRTGELFF. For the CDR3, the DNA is TGTGCCAGCAGCTTTCGGGAGGGCCGCACCGGGGAGCTGTTTTTT.

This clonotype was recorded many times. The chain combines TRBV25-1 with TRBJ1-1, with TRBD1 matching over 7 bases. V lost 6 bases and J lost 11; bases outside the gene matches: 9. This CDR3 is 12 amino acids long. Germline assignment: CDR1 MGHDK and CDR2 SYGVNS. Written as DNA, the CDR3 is TGTGCCAGCAGCTACAGTACAGGGGACGCTTTCTTT. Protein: CASSYSTGDAFF. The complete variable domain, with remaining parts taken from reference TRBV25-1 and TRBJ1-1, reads EADIYQTPRYLVIGTGKKITLECSQTMGHDKMYWYQQDPGMELHLIHYSYGVNSTEKGDLSSESTVSRIRTEHFPLTLESARPSHTSQYLCASSYSTGDAFFGQGTRLTVV.

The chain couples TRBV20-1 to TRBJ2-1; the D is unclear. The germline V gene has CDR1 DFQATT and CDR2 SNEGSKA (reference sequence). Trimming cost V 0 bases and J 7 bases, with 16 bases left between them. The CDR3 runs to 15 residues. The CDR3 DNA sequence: TGCAGTGCTAGAGACGGCGGAACCTCTAGGAATGAGCAGTTCTTC. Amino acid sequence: CSARDGGTSRNEQFF.

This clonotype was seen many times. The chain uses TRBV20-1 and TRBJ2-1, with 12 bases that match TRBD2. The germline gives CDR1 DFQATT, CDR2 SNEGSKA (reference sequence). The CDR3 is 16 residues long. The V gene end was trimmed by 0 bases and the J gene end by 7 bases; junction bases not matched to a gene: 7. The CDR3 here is CSARDAGLAGWNEQFF. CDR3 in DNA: TGCAGTGCTAGAGATGCCGGACTAGCGGGATGGAATGAGCAGTTCTTC.

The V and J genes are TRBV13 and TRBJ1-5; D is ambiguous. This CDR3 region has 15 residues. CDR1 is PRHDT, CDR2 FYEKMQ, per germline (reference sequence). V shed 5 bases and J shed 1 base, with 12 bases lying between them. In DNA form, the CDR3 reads TGTGCCAGCAGCATTAGTAGGTTAAGCAATCAGCCCCAGCATTTT. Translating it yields CASSISRLSNQPQHF.

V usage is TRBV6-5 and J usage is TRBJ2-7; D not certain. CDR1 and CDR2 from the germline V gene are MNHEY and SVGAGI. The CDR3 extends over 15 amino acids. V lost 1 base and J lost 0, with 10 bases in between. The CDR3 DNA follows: TGTGCCAGCAGTTACTTTCCGGGTACCTCCTACGAGCAGTACTTC. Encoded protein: CASSYFPGTSYEQYF.

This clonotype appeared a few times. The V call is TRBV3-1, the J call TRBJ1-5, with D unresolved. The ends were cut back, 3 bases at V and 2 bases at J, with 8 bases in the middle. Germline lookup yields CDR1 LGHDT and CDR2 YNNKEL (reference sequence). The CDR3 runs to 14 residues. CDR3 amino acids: CASSQANGNQPQHF. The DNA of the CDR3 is TGTGCCAGCAGCCAGGCCAACGGCAATCAGCCCCAGCATTTT.

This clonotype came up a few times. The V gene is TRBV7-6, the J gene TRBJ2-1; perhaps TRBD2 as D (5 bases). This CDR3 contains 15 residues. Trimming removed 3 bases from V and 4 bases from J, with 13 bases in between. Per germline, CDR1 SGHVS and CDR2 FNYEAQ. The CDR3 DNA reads TGTGCCAGCAGCTTTGAGGGAAGAGATTACAATGAGCAGTTCTTC. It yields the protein CASSFEGRDYNEQFF.

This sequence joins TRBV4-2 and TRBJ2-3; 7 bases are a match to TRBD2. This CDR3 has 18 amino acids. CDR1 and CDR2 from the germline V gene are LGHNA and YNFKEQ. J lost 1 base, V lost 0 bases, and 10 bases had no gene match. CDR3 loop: CASSQDPTNRGGTDTQYF. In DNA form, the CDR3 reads TGTGCCAGCAGCCAAGATCCGACGAATCGGGGGGGCACAGATACGCAGTATTTT.

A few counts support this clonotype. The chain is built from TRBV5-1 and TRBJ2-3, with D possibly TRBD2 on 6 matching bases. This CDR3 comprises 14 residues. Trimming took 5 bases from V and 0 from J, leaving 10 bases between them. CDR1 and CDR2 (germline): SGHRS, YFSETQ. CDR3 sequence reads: CASRVSGSTDTQYF. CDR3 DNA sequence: TGCGCCAGCAGAGTTAGCGGCAGCACAGATACGCAGTATTTT.

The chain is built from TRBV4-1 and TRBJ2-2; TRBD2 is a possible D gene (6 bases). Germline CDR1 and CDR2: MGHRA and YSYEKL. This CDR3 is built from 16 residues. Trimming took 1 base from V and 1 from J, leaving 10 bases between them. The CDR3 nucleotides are TGCGCCAGCAGCCAAGTTCCAGCGGGGAACACCGGGGAGCTGTTTTTT. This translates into CASSQVPAGNTGELFF.

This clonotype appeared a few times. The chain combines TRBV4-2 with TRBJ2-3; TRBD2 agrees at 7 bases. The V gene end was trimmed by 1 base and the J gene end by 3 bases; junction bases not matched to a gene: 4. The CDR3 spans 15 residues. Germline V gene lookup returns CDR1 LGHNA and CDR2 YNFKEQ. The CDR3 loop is CASSQGLAFTDTQYF. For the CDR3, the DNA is TGTGCCAGCAGCCAAGGACTAGCCTTTACAGATACGCAGTATTTT.

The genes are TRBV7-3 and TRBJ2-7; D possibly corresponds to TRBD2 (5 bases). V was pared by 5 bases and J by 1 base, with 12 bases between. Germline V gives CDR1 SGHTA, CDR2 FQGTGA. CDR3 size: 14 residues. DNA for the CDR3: TGTGCCAGCAGCCCGAGCGGAAATTCCTACGAGCAGTACTTC. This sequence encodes CASSPSGNSYEQYF.

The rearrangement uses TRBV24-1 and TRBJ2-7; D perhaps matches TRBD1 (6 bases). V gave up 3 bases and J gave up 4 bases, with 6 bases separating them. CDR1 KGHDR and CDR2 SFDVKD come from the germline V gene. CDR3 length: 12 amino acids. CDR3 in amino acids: CATSDDRYEQYF. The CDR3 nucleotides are TGTGCCACCAGTGATGACAGGTACGAGCAGTACTTC.

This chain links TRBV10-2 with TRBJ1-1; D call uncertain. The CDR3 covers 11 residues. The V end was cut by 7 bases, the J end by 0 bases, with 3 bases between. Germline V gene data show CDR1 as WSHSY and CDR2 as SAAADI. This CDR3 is CASIVNTEAFF. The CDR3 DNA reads TGCGCCAGCATAGTGAACACTGAAGCTTTCTTT.

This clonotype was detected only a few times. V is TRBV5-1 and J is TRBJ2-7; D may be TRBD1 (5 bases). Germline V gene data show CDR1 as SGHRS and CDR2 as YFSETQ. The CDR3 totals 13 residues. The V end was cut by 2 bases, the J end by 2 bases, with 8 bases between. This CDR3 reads CASSFDSTYEQYF. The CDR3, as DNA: TGCGCCAGCAGCTTTGACAGTACCTACGAGCAGTACTTC.

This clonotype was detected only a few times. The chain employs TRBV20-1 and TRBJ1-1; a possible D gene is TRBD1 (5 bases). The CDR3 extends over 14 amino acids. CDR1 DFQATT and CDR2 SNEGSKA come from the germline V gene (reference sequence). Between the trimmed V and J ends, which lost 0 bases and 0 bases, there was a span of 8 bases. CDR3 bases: TGCAGTGCTAGAGATGGGGGAATGAACACTGAAGCTTTCTTT. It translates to CSARDGGMNTEAFF.

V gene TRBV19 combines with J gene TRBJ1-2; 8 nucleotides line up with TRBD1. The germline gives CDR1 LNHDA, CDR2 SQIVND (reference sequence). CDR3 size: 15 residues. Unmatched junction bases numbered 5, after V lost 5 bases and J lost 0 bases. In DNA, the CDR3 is TGTGCCAGTAGTCCGGACAGGGCAGCTAACTATGGCTACACCTTC. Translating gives CASSPDRAANYGYTF.

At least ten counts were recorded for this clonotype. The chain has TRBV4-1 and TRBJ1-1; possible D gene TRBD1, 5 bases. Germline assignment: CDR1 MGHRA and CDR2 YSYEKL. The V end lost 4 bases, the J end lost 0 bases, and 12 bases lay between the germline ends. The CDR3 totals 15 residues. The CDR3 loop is CASSPRDRMNTEAFF. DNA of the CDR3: TGCGCCAGCAGCCCCCGGGACCGCATGAACACTGAAGCTTTCTTT.

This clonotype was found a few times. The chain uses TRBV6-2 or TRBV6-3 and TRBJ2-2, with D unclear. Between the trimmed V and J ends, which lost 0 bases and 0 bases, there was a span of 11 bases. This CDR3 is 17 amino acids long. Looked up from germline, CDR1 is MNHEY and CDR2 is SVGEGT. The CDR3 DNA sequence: TGTGCCAGCAGTTACTCTGGTCTAACCGCGAACACCGGGGAGCTGTTTTTT. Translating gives CASSYSGLTANTGELFF.

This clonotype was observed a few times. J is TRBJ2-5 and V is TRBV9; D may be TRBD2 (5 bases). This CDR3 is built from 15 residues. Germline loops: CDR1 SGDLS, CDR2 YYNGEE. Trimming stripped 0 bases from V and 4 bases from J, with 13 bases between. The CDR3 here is CASSVEEGNRETQYF. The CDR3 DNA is TGTGCCAGCAGCGTAGAAGAGGGTAATCGAGAGACCCAGTACTTC.

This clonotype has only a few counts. CDR3 sequence (DNA): TGTGCCACCAGTGATTTGGCGGGGGGGAACACCGGGGAGCTGTTTTTT. This encodes CATSDLAGGNTGELFF. The rearrangement joins TRBV24-1 to TRBJ2-2; 8 nucleotides line up with TRBD2. Per the germline V gene, CDR1 is KGHDR and CDR2 is SFDVKD. The CDR3 extends over 16 amino acids. Germline trimming cut 0 bases from V and 1 base from J; bases unmatched to any gene: 0.

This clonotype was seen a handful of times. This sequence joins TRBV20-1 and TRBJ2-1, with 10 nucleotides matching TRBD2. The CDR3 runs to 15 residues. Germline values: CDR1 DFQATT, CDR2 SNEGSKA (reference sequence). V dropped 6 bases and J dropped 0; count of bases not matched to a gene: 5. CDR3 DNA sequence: TGCAGTGCAATTAGCGGGAGGCTCTCCTACAATGAGCAGTTCTTC. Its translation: CSAISGRLSYNEQFF.

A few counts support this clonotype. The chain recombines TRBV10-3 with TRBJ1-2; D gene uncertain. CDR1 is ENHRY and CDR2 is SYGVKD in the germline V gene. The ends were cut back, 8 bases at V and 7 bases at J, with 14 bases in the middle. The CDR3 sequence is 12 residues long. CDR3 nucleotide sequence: TGTGCCATCGAACAAGTCAAGGGTGGCTACACCTTC. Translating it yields CAIEQVKGGYTF.

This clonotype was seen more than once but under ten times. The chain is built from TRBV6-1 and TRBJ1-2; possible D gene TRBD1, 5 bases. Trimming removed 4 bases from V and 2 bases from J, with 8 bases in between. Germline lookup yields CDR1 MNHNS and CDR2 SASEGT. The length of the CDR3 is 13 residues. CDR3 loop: CASSGGENYGYTF. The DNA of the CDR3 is TGTGCCAGCAGTGGGGGGGAAAACTATGGCTACACCTTC.

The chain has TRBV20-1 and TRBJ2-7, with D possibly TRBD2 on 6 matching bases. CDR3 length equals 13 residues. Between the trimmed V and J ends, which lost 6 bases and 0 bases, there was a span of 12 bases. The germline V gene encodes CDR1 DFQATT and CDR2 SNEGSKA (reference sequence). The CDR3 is CSATKDYSYEQYV. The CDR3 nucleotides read TGCAGTGCCACCAAGGACTACTCCTACGAGCAGTACGTC.